Below, 15 T cell receptor beta chains from the same sample are listed, as sequenced in a study of T cell responses to AZD1222 COVID-19 vaccine. Profiling relied on immunoSEQ multiplex PCR, and the TCRdb table lists in-frame clones only, not all of them. The table lists 95,000 to 150,000 clones, approximately 87% of them singletons. Material: peripheral blood, obtained on day 0 of AZD1222 vaccination. These receptors came from an adult in good health.

The genes are TRBV7-9 and TRBJ2-3; D gene uncertain. V lost 7 bases and J 4 bases, leaving 18 bases between the germline ends. The CDR3 has 15 residues. Germline V gives CDR1 SEHNR, CDR2 FQNEAQ (reference sequence). This chain's CDR3 is CASTTGLVVSDTQYF. The CDR3 region has the DNA TGTGCCAGCACCACGGGCTTAGTAGTTTCAGATACGCAGTATTTT.

V gene TRBV28 combines with J gene TRBJ2-7; 7 nucleotides line up with TRBD1. This CDR3 spans 17 amino acids. Trimming cost V 3 bases and J 2 bases; bases outside gene matches: 13. Germline V gene lookup returns CDR1 MDHEN and CDR2 SYDVKM. The CDR3 loop is CASSFGQTGVATYEQYF. CDR3 nucleotides: TGTGCCAGCAGTTTCGGCCAAACAGGGGTGGCTACCTACGAGCAGTACTTC.

The chain joins TRBV6-5 to TRBJ1-2, with D possibly matching TRBD1 (6 bases). The CDR3 covers 15 residues. V lost 2 bases, J lost 1 base, and 11 bases lay in between. Germline assignment: CDR1 MNHEY and CDR2 SVGAGI. CDR3 loop: CASSYQGGGNYGYTF. The CDR3 coding sequence is TGTGCCAGCAGTTACCAAGGGGGTGGTAACTATGGCTACACCTTC.

The rearrangement uses TRBV12-3 or TRBV12-4 and TRBJ2-5; D might be TRBD1 or TRBD2, each matching 5 bases. V lost 2 bases, J lost 5 bases, and 9 bases lay in between. The CDR3 has 13 residues. The DNA for the CDR3 is TGTGCCAGCAGTTTAACCGGGGCGGAGACCCAGTACTTC. As protein: CASSLTGAETQYF.

The chain has TRBV9 and TRBJ2-4; 9 nucleotides align to TRBD1. The CDR3 has 13 amino acids. After removal of 3 bases from V and 6 bases from J, the junction contained 1 base not matched to a gene. Germline lookup yields CDR1 SGDLS and CDR2 YYNGEE. DNA for the CDR3: TGTGCCAGCAGCGGGACAGGGGCAAACATTCAGTACTTC. Translation gives CASSGTGANIQYF.

The chain couples TRBV6-5 to TRBJ2-7; a possible D gene is TRBD2 (6 bases). Germline lookup yields CDR1 MNHEY and CDR2 SVGAGI. V lost 6 bases and J lost 2, with 14 bases in between. This CDR3 is 14 amino acids long. The CDR3 sequence is CASRPGATPYEQYF. The CDR3, as DNA: TGTGCCAGCAGGCCGGGAGCTACCCCCTACGAGCAGTACTTC.

The chain couples TRBV7-9 to TRBJ2-2; possible D gene TRBD1, 6 bases. V lost 5 bases and J 1 base, leaving 11 bases between the germline ends. Per the germline V gene, CDR1 is SEHNR and CDR2 is FQNEAQ (reference sequence). The CDR3 consists of 15 residues. The CDR3 protein is CASSVRTENTGELFF. CDR3 DNA sequence: TGTGCCAGCAGCGTGCGGACAGAGAACACCGGGGAGCTGTTTTTT. The full variable domain, with the rest looked up from reference TRBV7-9 and TRBJ2-2, is DTGVSQNPRHKITKRGQNVTFRCDPISEHNRLYWYRQTLGQGPEFLTYFQNEAQLEKSRLLSDRFSAERPKGSFSTLEIQRTEQGDSAMYLCASSVRTENTGELFFGEGSRLTVL.

The genes are TRBV9 and TRBJ1-2, with D possibly TRBD1 on 6 matching bases. Trimming removed 0 bases from V and 0 bases from J, with 9 bases in between. The CDR3 extends over 15 amino acids. Germline values: CDR1 SGDLS, CDR2 YYNGEE. DNA of the CDR3: TGTGCCAGCAGCGTAGAAACAGGGCCTAACTATGGCTACACCTTC. It translates to CASSVETGPNYGYTF.

The chain joins TRBV2 to TRBJ2-7; 7 positions match TRBD2. Looked up from germline, CDR1 is SNHLY and CDR2 is FYNNEI. This CDR3 is built from 15 residues. V trimming: 6 bases; J trimming: 2 bases; junction bases outside the gene matches: 10. CDR3 in amino acids: CASREGLTLAYEQYF. The CDR3 DNA is TGTGCCAGCAGGGAGGGACTAACCCTTGCCTACGAGCAGTACTTC.

This rearrangement joins TRBV10-3 to TRBJ1-1, with D perhaps TRBD1 (5 bases). The CDR3 runs 15 residues. Germline V gene lookup returns CDR1 ENHRY and CDR2 SYGVKD. V gave up 0 bases and J gave up 8 bases, with 16 bases separating them. In DNA, the CDR3 is TGTGCCATCAGTGAGTCCACTCAGGGTTGGCGGGAAGCTTTCTTT. This encodes CAISESTQGWREAFF.

The DNA of the CDR3 is TGTGCCAGCAAGAAGAATACAGATCAGCCCCAGCATTTT. This sequence encodes CASKKNTDQPQHF. The chain carries TRBV2 and TRBJ1-5, with D unclear. CDR3 length equals 13 residues. V was cut by 7 bases and J by 5 bases, with 12 bases left in between. Germline V lookup: CDR1 SNHLY, CDR2 FYNNEI.

The chain couples TRBV4-3 to TRBJ2-5; 11 bases line up with TRBD2. The germline V gene has CDR1 LGHNA and CDR2 YSLEER. This CDR3 comprises 16 residues. V gave up 1 base and J gave up 1 base; unmatched junction bases: 2. DNA of the CDR3: TGCGCCAGCAGCCAAGGGACTAGCGGGCCCCAAGAGACCCAGTACTTC. It encodes CASSQGTSGPQETQYF.

The chain recombines TRBV2 with TRBJ1-2, with a weak D call TRBD1 (6 bases). CDR1 and CDR2 (germline): SNHLY, FYNNEI. The V and J ends lost 2 bases and 0 bases respectively, with 7 bases between them. This CDR3 contains 14 residues. The CDR3 reads CASSERGANYGYTF. For the CDR3, the DNA is TGTGCCAGCAGTGAAAGGGGGGCTAACTATGGCTACACCTTC. Drawing the rest from reference TRBV2 and TRBJ1-2, the complete variable domain is EPEVTQTPSHQVTQMGQEVILRCVPISNHLYFYWYRQILGQKVEFLVSFYNNEISEKSEIFDDQFSVERPDGSNFTLKIRSTKLEDSAMYFCASSERGANYGYTFGSGTRLTVV.

This chain uses TRBV5-1 with TRBJ2-1; 10 bases agree with TRBD2. This CDR3 region has 15 residues. Germline assignment: CDR1 SGHRS and CDR2 YFSETQ. V shed 6 bases, J shed 7 bases, and the junction held 10 bases outside the gene matches. The CDR3 is CASTNERGGGNEQFF. CDR3 in DNA: TGCGCCAGCACCAATGAGCGGGGGGGCGGAAATGAGCAGTTCTTC.

This clone was counted once. V is TRBV6-2 or TRBV6-3 and J is TRBJ2-5, with TRBD1 matching over 9 bases. The CDR3 has 16 amino acids. J lost 3 bases, V lost 0 bases, and 5 bases had no gene match. Germline V lookup: CDR1 MNHEY, CDR2 SVGEGT. The CDR3 is CASSYSGWDREETQYF. The DNA for the CDR3 is TGTGCCAGCAGTTACTCGGGTTGGGACAGGGAAGAGACCCAGTACTTC.